The T cell receptor beta chain described here comes from a study of blood T cells in healthy people across ages. Germline loops: CDR1 DFQATT, CDR2 SNEGSKA (reference sequence). The CDR3 contains 14 residues. The V end lost 7 bases, the J end lost 0 bases, and 16 bases lay between the germline ends. A second about 7 to 12 cycle PCR used barcoded and J-beta primers. TCRdb redid the calling of the 5' RACE reads with MiXCR, one entry per CDR3 protein. The sample yields about 540,000 distinct CDR3 sequences, approximately 25% seen once. Another study also made use of these data, one on T cells of mothers and their children.

This chain connects TRBV20-1 to TRBJ2-7; possible D gene TRBD2, 6 bases. The receptor was isolated from a boy under 18 in good health. Sequenced: blood. The CDR3 protein is CSGQSGFSSYEQYF. The CDR3 DNA reads as TGCAGTGGCCAGAGCGGGTTTAGCTCCTACGAGCAGTACTTC.